This T cell receptor (beta chain) came from a study of blood T cell repertoires in COVID-19. How the authors handled the data: For nucleated cells, counts were estimated from reference gene primer amplification. The data were produced by immunoSEQ multiplex PCR, yet TCRdb's version contains in-frame clones alone and is incomplete. Clonal size and the V and J genes are those of that table, whereas D and trimming came from the DNA. The sample records under 250,000 clones, 88% being singletons. V lost 6 bases, J lost 4 bases, and 7 bases stayed unmatched. This CDR3 region has 15 residues. Germline V gene data show CDR1 as SNHLY and CDR2 as FYNNEI.

This rearrangement joins TRBV2 to TRBJ1-4, with TRBD1 identical over 8 bases. The clonotype comes from a woman aged 60-70 years with acute or convalescent COVID-19. Input material: peripheral blood. CDR3 sequence reads: CASSASDRDNEKLFF. CDR3 coding DNA: TGTGCCAGCAGCGCCTCGGACAGGGATAATGAAAAACTGTTTTTT.